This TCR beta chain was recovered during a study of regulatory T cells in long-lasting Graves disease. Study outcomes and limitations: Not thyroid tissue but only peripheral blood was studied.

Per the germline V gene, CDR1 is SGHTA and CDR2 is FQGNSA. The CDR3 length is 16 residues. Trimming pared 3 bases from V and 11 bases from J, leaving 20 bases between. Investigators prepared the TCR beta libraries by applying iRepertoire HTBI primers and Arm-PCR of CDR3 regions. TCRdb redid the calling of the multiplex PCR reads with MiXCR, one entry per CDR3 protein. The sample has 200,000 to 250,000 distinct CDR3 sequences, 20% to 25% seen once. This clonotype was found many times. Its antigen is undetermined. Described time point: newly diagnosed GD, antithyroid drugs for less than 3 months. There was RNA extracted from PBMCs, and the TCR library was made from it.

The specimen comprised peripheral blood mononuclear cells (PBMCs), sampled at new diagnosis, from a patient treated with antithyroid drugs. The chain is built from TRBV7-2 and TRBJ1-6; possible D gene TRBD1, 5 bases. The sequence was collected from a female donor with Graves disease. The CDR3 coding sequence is TGTGCCAGCAGCTTCGGGACCCCCAATCGAGGGCCACCCCTCCACTTT. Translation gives CASSFGTPNRGPPLHF. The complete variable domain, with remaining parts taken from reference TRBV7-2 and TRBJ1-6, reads GAGVSQSPSNKVTEKGKDVELRCDPISGHTALYWYRQSLGQGLEFLIYFQGNSAPDKSGLPSDRFSAERTGGSVSTLTIQRTQQEDSAVYLCASSFGTPNRGPPLHFGNGTRLTVT.